The rows below give T cell receptor beta chains drawn from one sample of a study of response to subunit inactivated influenza vaccine. TCRdb analysed the RT-PCR reads with MiXCR anew, one entry per CDR3 protein. Of about 540,000 distinct CDR3 sequences listed, roughly 25% were seen once; the top ten hold around 2.8%. These same data were also listed under a study on T cells expressing NK-cell markers.

This sample comprised CD4+ T cells sorted from PBMCs, obtained 11 to 12 days after vaccination. The receptors stem from a man aged 50-60 years who received an inactivated influenza vaccine. The CDR3 runs from the conserved cysteine through the conserved F or W.

v_call,cdr3_aa
TRBV29-1,CSVTFLANTGELFF
TRBV29-1,CSVVEIFAKETQYF
TRBV7-9,CASSPRPGTSGSFEQFF
TRBV20-1,CRLGASETQYF
TRBV20-1,CSARDPRQGTRSPLHF
TRBV29-1,CSVATEGYQPQHF
TRBV5-1,CASKLGVARDTGELFF
TRBV4-3,CASSQELRNEQFF
TRBV28,CASRQQGRDNQPQHF
TRBV11-1,CASSGRDFAGGSYNEQFF
TRBV20-1,CSARVGLSTEAFF
TRBV15,CATSRDSQETQYF
TRBV9,CASSAGQGPQPQHF
TRBV7-8,CASSSLAGWTLAYNEQFF
TRBV6-2/TRBV6-3,CASSSSDRVEFF
TRBV12-3/TRBV12-4,CASSLATTSSYNEQFF
TRBV5-8,CASSPGQSDSPLHF
TRBV7-2,CASSLKAGLVGPQHF
TRBV7-8,CASRLSGRSETQYF
TRBV5-6,CASSLPPRLAVNEQFF
TRBV6-4,CASSDSHNPGRGNYGYTF
TRBV10-3,CAISAGQGSGELFF
TRBV20-1,CSARPGRHGTSEYNEQFF
TRBV5-1,CASSLVEGATPYEQYF
TRBV29-1,CSGHRSMGETQYF
TRBV6-1,CASSPARGTVSNQPQHF
TRBV27,CASSGLARTQYF
TRBV29-1,CSVMDREYGYTF
TRBV20-1,CSASPGPTYEQYF
TRBV20-1,CRTGGASQYF
TRBV29-1,CSAKQETQYF
TRBV10-3,CAISDTTRAVDTQYF
TRBV21-1,CATSRWGWETQYF
TRBV7-3,CASSSDPENEQFF
TRBV3-1,CASSKNPGGARETQYF
TRBV5-1,CASSLGLATSTDTQYF
TRBV6-1,CASSQDRINEKLFF
TRBV7-9,CAKQTSENTGELFF
TRBV15,CATSREGDSYNEQFF
TRBV20-1,CSATRQGQPQHF
TRBV10-3,CAIRAPGQGQPQHF
TRBV7-9,CASSSRLAGAYEQYF